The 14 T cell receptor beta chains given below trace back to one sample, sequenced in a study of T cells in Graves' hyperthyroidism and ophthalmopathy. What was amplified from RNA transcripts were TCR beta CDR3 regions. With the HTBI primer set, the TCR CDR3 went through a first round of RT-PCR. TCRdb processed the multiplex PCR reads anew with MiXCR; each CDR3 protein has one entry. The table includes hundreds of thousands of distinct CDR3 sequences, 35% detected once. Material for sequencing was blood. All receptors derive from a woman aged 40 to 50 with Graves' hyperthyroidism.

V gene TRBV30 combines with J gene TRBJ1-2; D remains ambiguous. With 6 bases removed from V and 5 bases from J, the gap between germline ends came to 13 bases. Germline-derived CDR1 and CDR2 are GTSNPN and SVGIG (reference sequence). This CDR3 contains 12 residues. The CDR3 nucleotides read TGTGCCTGTGCTCTCCCCTCTTATGGCTACACCTTC. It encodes CACALPSYGYTF.

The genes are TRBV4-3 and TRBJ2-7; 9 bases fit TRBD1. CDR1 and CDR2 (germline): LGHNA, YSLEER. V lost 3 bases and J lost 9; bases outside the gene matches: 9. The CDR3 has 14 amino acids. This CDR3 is CASSHSPGQGRQYF. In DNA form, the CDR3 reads TGCGCCAGCAGCCATTCCCCGGGACAGGGTAGGCAGTACTTC.

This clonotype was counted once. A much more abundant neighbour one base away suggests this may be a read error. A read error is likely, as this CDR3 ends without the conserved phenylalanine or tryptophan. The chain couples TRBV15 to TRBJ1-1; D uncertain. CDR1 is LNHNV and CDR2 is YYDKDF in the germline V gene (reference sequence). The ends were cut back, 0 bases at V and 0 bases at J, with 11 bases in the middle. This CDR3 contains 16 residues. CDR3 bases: TGTGCCACCAGCAGAGATCTGGCGACAATGAACACTGAAGCTTTCCTT. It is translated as CATSRDLATMNTEAFL.

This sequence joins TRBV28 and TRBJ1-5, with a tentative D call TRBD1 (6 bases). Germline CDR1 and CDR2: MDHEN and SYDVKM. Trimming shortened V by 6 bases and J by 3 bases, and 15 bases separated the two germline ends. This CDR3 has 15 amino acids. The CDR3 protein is CASRPKTGVNQPQHF. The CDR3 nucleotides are TGTGCCAGCAGACCTAAGACAGGAGTCAATCAGCCCCAGCATTTT.

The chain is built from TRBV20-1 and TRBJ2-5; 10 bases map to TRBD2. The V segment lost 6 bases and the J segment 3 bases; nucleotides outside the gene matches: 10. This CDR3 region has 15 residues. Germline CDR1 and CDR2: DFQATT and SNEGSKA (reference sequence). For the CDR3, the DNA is TGCAGTGCGCCTAGGGCACTAGCGGGGAAAGAGACCCAGTACTTC. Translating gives CSAPRALAGKETQYF.

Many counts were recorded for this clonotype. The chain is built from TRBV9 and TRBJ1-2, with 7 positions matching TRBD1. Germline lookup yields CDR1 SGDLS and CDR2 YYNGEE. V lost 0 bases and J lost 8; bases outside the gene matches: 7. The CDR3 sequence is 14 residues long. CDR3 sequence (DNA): TGTGCCAGCAGCGTAGGAGGGACAGCTGTCGGCTACACCTTC. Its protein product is CASSVGGTAVGYTF.

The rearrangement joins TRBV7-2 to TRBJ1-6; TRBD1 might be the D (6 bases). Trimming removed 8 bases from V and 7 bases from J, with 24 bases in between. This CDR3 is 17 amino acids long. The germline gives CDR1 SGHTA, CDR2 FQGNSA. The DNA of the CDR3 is TGTGCCAGCTCATCTCGGACAGACTCCTCGCCGAATTCACCCCTCCACTTT. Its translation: CASSSRTDSSPNSPLHF.

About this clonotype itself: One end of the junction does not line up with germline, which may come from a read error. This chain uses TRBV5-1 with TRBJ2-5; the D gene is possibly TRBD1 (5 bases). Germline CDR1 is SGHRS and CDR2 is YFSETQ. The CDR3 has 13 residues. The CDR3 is CASSLAGRGTQYF. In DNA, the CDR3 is TGTGCCAGCAGCTTAGCAGGGCGAGGGACCCAGTACTTC. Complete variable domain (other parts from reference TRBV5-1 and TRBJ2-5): KAGVTQTPRYLIKTRGQQVTLSCSPISGHRSVSWYQQTPGQGLQFLFEYFSETQRNKGNFPGRFSGRQFSNSRSEMNVSTLELGDSALYLCASSLAGRGTQYFGPGTRLLVL.

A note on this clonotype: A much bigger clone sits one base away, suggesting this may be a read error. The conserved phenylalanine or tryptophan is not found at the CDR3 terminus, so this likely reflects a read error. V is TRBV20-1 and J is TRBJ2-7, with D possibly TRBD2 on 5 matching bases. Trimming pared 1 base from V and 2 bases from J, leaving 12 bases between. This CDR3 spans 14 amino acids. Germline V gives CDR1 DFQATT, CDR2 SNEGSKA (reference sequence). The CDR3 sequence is CSARGTASTYEQYS. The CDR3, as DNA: TGCAGTGCTAGAGGGACGGCTAGCACCTACGAGCAGTACTCC.

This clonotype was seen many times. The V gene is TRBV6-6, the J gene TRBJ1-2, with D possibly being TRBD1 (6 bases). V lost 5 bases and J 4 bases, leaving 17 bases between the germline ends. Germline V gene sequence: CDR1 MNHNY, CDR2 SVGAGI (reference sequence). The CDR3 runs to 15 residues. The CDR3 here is CASSKSTMDSYGYTF. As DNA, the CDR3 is TGTGCCAGCAGTAAATCGACAATGGACAGCTATGGCTACACCTTC.

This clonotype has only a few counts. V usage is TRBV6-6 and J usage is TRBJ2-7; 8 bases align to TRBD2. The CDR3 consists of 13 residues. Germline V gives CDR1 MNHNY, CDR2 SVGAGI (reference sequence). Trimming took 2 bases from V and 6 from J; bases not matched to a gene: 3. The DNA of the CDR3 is TGTGCCAGCAGTTACAAGGCGGGGGGCGAGCAGTACTTC. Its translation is CASSYKAGGEQYF.

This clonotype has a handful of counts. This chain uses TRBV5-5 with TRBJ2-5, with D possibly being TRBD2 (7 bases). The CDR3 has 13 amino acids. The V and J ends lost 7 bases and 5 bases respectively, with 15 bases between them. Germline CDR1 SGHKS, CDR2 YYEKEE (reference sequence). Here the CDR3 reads CASLRGGEETQYF. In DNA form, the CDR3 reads TGTGCCAGCCTTAGGGGGGGGGAGGAGACCCAGTACTTC. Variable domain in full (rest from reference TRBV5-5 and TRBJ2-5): DAGVTQSPTHLIKTRGQQVTLRCSPISGHKSVSWYQQVLGQGPQFIFQYYEKEERGRGNFPDRFSARQFPNYSSELNVNALLLGDSALYLCASLRGGEETQYFGPGTRLLVL.

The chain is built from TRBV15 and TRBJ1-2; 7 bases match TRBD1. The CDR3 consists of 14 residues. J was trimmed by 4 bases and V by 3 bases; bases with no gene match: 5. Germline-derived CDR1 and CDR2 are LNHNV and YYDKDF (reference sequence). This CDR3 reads CATSSWRDSYGYTF. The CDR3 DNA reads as TGTGCCACCAGCAGTTGGCGGGACAGCTATGGCTACACCTTC.

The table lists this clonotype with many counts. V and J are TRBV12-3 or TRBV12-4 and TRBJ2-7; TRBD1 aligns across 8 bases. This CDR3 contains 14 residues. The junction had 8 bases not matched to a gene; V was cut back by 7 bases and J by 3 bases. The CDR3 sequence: CASTRPGQDYEQYF. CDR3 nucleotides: TGTGCCAGCACCCGTCCGGGACAGGACTACGAGCAGTACTTC.